The clone carrying this TCR beta chain was counted a few times. The record originates from a study of T-cell reconstitution after alpha-beta-depleted transplantation in children. Molecular barcoding with unique molecular identifiers was used for the TCRbeta library. TCRdb reanalysed the PCR reads using MiXCR and keeps one entry per CDR3 protein. The data contain roughly 350,000 distinct CDR3 sequences, about a sixth of them seen just once; the ten biggest clones take up around 38%. CDR1 and CDR2 from the germline V gene are MNHEY and SVGEGT. V lost 7 bases and J lost 7; bases outside the gene matches: 4. The CDR3 sequence is 13 residues long.

This receptor was obtained from a male patient aged 2 to 10 who had a stem cell transplant for acute lymphoblastic leukemia, so the T cells may come from the graft donor. V usage is TRBV6-2 or TRBV6-3 and J usage is TRBJ2-7; TRBD2 matches at 13 bases. The sequencing here drew on PBMCs, mostly from graft donor cells, taken 360 days after TCRalphabeta/CD19-depleted stem cell transplant. Written as DNA, the CDR3 is TGTGCCAGCATGGGACTAGCGGGAAGGGAGCAGTACTTC. It encodes CASMGLAGREQYF.